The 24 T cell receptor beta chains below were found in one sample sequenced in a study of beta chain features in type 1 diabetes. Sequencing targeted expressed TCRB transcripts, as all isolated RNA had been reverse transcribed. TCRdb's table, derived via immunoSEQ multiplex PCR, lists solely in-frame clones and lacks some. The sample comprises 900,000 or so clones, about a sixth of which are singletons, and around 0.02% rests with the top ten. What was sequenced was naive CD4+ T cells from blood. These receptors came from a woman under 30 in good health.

As DNA, the CDR3 is TGTGCCAGCAGGGACTCATCGGGAGGCGGCCGAGGAAAGCAGTATTTT. This gives the protein CASRDSSGGGRGKQYF. This chain joins TRBV6-6 and TRBJ2-3; 7 nucleotides line up with TRBD2. The CDR3 totals 16 residues. The ends lost 6 bases at V and 11 bases at J; junction bases unmatched: 20. The germline V gene has CDR1 MNHNY and CDR2 SVGAGI (reference sequence).

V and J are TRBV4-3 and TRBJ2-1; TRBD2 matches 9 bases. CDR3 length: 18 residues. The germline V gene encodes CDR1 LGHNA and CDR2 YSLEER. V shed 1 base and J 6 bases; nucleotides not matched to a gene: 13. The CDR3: CASSQVVGLAGALNEQFF. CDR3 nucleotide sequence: TGCGCCAGCAGCCAAGTGGTGGGATTAGCGGGAGCCCTCAATGAGCAGTTCTTC.

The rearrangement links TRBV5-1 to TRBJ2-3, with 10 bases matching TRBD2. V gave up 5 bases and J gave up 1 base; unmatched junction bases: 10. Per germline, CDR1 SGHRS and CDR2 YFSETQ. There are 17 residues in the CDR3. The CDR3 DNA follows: TGCGCCAGCAGGTCCTTCGGCGGACTAGCGGGCACAGATACGCAGTATTTT. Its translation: CASRSFGGLAGTDTQYF.

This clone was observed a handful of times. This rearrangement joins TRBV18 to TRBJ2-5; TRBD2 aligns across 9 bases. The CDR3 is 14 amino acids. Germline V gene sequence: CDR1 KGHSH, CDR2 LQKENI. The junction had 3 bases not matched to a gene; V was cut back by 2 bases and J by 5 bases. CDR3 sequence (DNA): TGTGCCAGCTCACCAAACAGCGGGAGGGAGACCCAGTACTTC. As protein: CASSPNSGRETQYF.

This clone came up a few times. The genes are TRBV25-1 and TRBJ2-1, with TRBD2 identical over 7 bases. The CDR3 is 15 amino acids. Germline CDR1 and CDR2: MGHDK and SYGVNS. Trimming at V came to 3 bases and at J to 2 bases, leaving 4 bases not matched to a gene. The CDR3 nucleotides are TGTGCCAGCAGTGATGGGGAGGGGCCCTACAATGAGCAGTTCTTC. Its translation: CASSDGEGPYNEQFF.

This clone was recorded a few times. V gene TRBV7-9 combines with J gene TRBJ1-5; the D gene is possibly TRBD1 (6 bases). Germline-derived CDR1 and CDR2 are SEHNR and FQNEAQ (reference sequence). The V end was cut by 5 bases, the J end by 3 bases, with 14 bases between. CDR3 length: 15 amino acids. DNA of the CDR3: TGTGCCAGCAGCCCCACAGGGTCCCCCAATCAGCCCCAGCATTTT. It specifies CASSPTGSPNQPQHF. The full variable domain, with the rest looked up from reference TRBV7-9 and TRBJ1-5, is DTGVSQNPRHKITKRGQNVTFRCDPISEHNRLYWYRQTLGQGPEFLTYFQNEAQLEKSRLLSDRFSAERPKGSFSTLEIQRTEQGDSAMYLCASSPTGSPNQPQHFGDGTRLSIL.

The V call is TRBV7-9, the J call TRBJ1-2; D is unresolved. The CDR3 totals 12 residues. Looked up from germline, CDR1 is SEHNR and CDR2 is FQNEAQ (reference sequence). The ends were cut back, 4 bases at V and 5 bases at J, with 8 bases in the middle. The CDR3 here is CASSSELYGYTF. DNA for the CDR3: TGTGCCAGCAGCTCTGAGTTATATGGCTACACCTTC.

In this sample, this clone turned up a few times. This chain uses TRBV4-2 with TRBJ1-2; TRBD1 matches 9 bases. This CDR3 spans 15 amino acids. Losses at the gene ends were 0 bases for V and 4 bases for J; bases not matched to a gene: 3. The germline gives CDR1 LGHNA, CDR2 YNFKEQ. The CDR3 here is CASSQDRTGVYGYTF. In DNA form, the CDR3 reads TGTGCCAGCAGCCAAGATCGGACAGGGGTCTATGGCTACACCTTC.

CDR3 in DNA: TGTGCCATCGCGCACGGGGCCGAAACCTACGAGCAGTACTTC. Residues: CAIAHGAETYEQYF. This rearrangement joins TRBV10-3 to TRBJ2-7, with D perhaps being TRBD1 or TRBD2 (5 bases each). Germline loops: CDR1 ENHRY, CDR2 SYGVKD. V was cut by 8 bases and J by 2 bases, with 16 bases left in between. The CDR3 covers 14 residues.

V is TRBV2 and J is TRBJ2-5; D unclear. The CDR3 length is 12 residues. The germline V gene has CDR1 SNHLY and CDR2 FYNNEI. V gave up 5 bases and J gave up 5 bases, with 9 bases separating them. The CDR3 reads CASSLAWETQYF. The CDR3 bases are TGTGCCAGCAGTTTGGCTTGGGAGACCCAGTACTTC. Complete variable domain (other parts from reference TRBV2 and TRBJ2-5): EPEVTQTPSHQVTQMGQEVILRCVPISNHLYFYWYRQILGQKVEFLVSFYNNEISEKSEIFDDQFSVERPDGSNFTLKIRSTKLEDSAMYFCASSLAWETQYFGPGTRLLVL.

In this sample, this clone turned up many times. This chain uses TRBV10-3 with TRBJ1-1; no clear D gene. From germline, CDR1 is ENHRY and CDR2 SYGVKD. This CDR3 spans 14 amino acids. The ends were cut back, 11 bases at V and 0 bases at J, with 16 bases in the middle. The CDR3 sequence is CASNGPLMNTEAFF. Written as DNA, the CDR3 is TGTGCCTCCAACGGGCCCTTAATGAACACTGAAGCTTTCTTT.

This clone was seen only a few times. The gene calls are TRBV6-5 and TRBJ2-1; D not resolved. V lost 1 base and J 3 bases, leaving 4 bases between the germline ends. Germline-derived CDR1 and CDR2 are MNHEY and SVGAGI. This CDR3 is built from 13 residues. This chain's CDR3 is CASSYLGYNEQFF. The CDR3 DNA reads TGTGCCAGCAGTTACTTGGGCTACAATGAGCAGTTCTTC.

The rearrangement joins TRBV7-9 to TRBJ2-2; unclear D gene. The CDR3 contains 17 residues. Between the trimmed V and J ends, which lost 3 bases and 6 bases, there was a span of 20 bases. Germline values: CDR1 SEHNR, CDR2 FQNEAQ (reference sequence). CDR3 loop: CASSLTGEKVKAGELFF. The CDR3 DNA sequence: TGTGCCAGCAGCTTGACCGGTGAGAAAGTGAAGGCCGGGGAGCTGTTTTTT.

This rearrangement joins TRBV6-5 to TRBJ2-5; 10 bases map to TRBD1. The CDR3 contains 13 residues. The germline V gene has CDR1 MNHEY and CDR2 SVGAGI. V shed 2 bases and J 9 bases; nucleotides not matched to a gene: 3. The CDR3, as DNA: TGTGCCAGCAGTTACGGGACAGGGGTGGCCCAGTACTTC. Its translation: CASSYGTGVAQYF.

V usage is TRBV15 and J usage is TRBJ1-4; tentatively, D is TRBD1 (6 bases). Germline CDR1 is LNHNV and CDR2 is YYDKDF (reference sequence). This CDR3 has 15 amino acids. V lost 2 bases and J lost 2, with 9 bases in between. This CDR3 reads CATSRTRGTNEKLFF. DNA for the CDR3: TGTGCCACCAGCAGAACAAGGGGGACTAATGAAAAACTGTTTTTT.

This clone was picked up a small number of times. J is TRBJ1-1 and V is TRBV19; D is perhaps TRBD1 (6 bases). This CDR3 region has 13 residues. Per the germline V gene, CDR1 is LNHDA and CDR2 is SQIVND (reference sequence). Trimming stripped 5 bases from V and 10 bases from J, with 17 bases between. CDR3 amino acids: CASSPATGLGAFF. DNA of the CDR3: TGTGCCAGTAGTCCCGCCACAGGGTTGGGAGCTTTCTTT. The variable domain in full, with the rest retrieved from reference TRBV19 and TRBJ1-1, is DGGITQSPKYLFRKEGQNVTLSCEQNLNHDAMYWYRQDPGQGLRLIYYSQIVNDFQKGDIAEGYSVSREKKESFPLTVTSAQKNPTAFYLCASSPATGLGAFFGQGTRLTVV.

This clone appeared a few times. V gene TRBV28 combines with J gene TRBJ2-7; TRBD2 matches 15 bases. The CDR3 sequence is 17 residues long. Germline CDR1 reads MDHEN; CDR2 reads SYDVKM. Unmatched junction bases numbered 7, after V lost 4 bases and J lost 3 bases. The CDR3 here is CASSSPGLAGGRYEQYF. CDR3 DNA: TGTGCCAGCAGTTCCCCGGGACTAGCGGGAGGTCGCTACGAGCAGTACTTC.

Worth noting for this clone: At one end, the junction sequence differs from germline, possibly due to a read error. CDR3 DNA: TGTGCTAGCAGCCTTCGGGACAGGTGTCGTAACTATGGCTACACCTTC. Its protein is CASSLRDRCRNYGYTF. This chain joins TRBV7-7 and TRBJ1-2, with 8 bases lining up with TRBD1. This CDR3 is built from 16 residues. The germline gives CDR1 SSHAT, CDR2 FNYEAQ (reference sequence).

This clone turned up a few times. In DNA, the CDR3 is TGTGCCAGCAGCTTAGCTACTTACGAGCAGTACTTC. Translating it yields CASSLATYEQYF. The chain has TRBV13 and TRBJ2-7; D is undetermined. The germline V gene encodes CDR1 PRHDT and CDR2 FYEKMQ (reference sequence). The V end was cut by 1 base, the J end by 4 bases, with 5 bases between. The CDR3 contains 12 residues. The whole variable domain, filled in from reference TRBV13 and TRBJ2-7, reads AAGVIQSPRHLIKEKRETATLKCYPIPRHDTVYWYQQGPGQDPQFLISFYEKMQSDKGSIPDRFSAQQFSDYHSELNMSSLELGDSALYFCASSLATYEQYFGPGTRLTVT.

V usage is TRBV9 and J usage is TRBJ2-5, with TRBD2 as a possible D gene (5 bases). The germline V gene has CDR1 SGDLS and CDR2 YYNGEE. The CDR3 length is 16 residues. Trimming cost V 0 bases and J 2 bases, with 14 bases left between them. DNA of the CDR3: TGTGCCAGCAGCGTAGCCCCACTAGATGCTCAAGAGACCCAGTACTTC. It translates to CASSVAPLDAQETQYF.

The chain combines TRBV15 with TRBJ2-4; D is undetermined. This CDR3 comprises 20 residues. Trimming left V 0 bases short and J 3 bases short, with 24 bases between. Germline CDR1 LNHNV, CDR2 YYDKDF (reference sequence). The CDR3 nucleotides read TGTGCCACCAGCAGAGATGGTCCGGTTTTGCCTCCAAGGGTCAAAAACATTCAGTACTTC. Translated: CATSRDGPVLPPRVKNIQYF. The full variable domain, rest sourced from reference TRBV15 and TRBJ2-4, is DAMVIQNPRYQVTQFGKPVTLSCSQTLNHNVMYWYQQKSSQAPKLLFHYYDKDFNNEADTPDNFQSRRPNTSFCFLDIRSPGLGDTAMYLCATSRDGPVLPPRVKNIQYFGAGTRLSVL.

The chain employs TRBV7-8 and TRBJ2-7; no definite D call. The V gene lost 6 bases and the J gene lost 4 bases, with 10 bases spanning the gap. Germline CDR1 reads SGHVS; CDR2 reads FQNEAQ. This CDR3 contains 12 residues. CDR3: CASRGWKYEQYF. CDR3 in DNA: TGTGCCAGCAGAGGGTGGAAGTACGAGCAGTACTTC.

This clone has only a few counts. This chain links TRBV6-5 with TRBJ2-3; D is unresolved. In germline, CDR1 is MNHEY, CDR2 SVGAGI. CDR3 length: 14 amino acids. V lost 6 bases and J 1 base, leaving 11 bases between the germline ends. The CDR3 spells CASRMRRGTDTQYF. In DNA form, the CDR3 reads TGTGCCAGCAGGATGAGACGGGGCACAGATACGCAGTATTTT.

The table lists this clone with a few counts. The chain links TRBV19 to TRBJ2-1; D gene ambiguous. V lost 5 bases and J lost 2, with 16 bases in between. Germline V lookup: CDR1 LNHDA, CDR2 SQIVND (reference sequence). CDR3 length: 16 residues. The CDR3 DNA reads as TGTGCCAGTAGTGGCCAGGTCCGGGTGCCCTACAATGAGCAGTTCTTC. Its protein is CASSGQVRVPYNEQFF.